Listed below are T cell receptor beta chains from one sample, sequenced in a study of blood T cell repertoires in COVID-19. The table came from immunoSEQ multiplex PCR; TCRdb's copy has only in-frame clones and leaves some out. The data show 200,000 to 250,000 clones, 86% seen once. Sequenced sample: PBMCs or T cells enriched from blood (not recorded which). The receptors were sampled from a woman between 25 and 40 years old who had been exposed to COVID-19. Both conserved end residues are part of each CDR3. The D gene is left open where the match is weak.

v_call d_call cdr3_aa
TRBV3-1/TRBV3-2 . CASSQGGQGLWYGYTF
TRBV30 . CAWVRPGILGYGYTF
TRBV28 . CASCGGTLNSPLHF
TRBV24-1 TRBD2 CATSDRLAGGPPETQYF
TRBV2 . CASSGQSNTEAFF
TRBV3-1/TRBV3-2 . CASSPRGLNGYTF
TRBV5-1 . CASSLGGRTRETQYF
TRBV19 . CASFLGGSGYTF
TRBV9 . CASSVVSGSLYEQYF
TRBV10-3 . CAVTVNTGELFF
TRBV19 . CASSTPLTSNTEAFF
TRBV11-2 . CASSLTPGFQETQYF
TRBV2 . CASRGTGQPQHF
TRBV5-1 . CASTGETQYF
TRBV25-1 . CASSPREWEQYF
TRBV2 TRBD1 CASSGDRVTNTEAFF
TRBV5-1 . CASSLTALNTGELFF
TRBV3-1/TRBV3-2 TRBD2 CASSQGTSGVGDEQFF
TRBV7-2 TRBD1 CASSPRQGRPQHF
TRBV20-1 . CSASLRAFNQPQHF
TRBV3-1/TRBV3-2 . CASSHGQGGYTF
TRBV6-1 . CASSEGRMYGGANVLTF
TRBV11-2 . CASSPTGRNEQFF
TRBV27 . CASSYLQGGDEKLFF
TRBV5-1 . CASSYTGTNTEAFF
TRBV14 . CASSQDPETQYF
TRBV12-5 . CASGLGQGPQHF
TRBV4-1 . CASSQEGQGRGSPLHF